The 22 T cell receptor beta chains given below trace back to one sample, sequenced in a study of OX40 agonist ivuxolimab in advanced cancers. The repertoire was sequenced with immunoSEQ multiplex PCR; TCRdb's copy has only in-frame clones and lacks some. The sample records roughly 61,000 clones, 86% being singletons. The sample was CD4+ or CD8+ T cells sorted from blood, taken in a trial of the OX40 agonist ivuxolimab. These receptors all stem from an adult with an advanced solid tumor such as melanoma, head and neck, liver or kidney cancer.

Notes on this clone: An end of the junction differs from the germline gene, which may be a read error. Within the sample, other DNA sequences also encode this same CDR3. The chain has TRBV6-5 and TRBJ1-2; 9 nucleotides match TRBD1. The CDR3 totals 14 residues. The germline gives CDR1 MNHEY, CDR2 SVGAGI. CDR3 in DNA: TGTGCCAGCAGACCCGGGACAGGGAGGTTTGGCTACACCTTT. It encodes CASRPGTGRFGYTF.

This clone was detected only once. V is TRBV7-3 and J is TRBJ2-1, with a weak D call TRBD1 (6 bases). The germline V gene has CDR1 SGHTA and CDR2 FQGTGA. Between the trimmed V and J ends, which lost 1 base and 5 bases, there was a span of 15 bases. The CDR3 contains 16 residues. This CDR3 is CASSLMGGGRNNEQFF. For the CDR3, the DNA is TGTGCCAGCAGCTTAATGGGTGGGGGCCGAAACAATGAGCAGTTCTTC. The complete variable domain, with remaining parts taken from reference TRBV7-3 and TRBJ2-1, reads GAGVSQTPSNKVTEKGKYVELRCDPISGHTALYWYRQSLGQGPEFLIYFQGTGAADDSGLPNDRFFAVRPEGSVSTLKIQRTERGDSAVYLCASSLMGGGRNNEQFFGPGTRLTVL.

This sequence joins TRBV13 and TRBJ1-1; D is unresolved. This CDR3 spans 13 amino acids. V was pared by 4 bases and J by 1 base, with 7 bases between. Per the germline V gene, CDR1 is PRHDT and CDR2 is FYEKMQ (reference sequence). The DNA of the CDR3 is TGTGCCAGCAGCTCACGGGCGAACACTGAAGCTTTCTTT. It yields the protein CASSSRANTEAFF. Looking up the rest from reference TRBV13 and TRBJ1-1 gives the full variable domain: AAGVIQSPRHLIKEKRETATLKCYPIPRHDTVYWYQQGPGQDPQFLISFYEKMQSDKGSIPDRFSAQQFSDYHSELNMSSLELGDSALYFCASSSRANTEAFFGQGTRLTVV.

This clone was recorded once. This rearrangement joins TRBV6-5 to TRBJ2-1, with 9 bases matching TRBD2. V was clipped by 6 bases and J by 2 bases; unmatched bases: 5. Germline-derived CDR1 and CDR2 are MNHEY and SVGAGI. This CDR3 region has 15 residues. The CDR3 DNA reads TGTGCCAGCAGCCAGAGCGGGGGGCCCTACAATGAGCAGTTCTTC. Its translation is CASSQSGGPYNEQFF.

The V call is TRBV7-9, the J call TRBJ2-4, with D unresolved. From germline, CDR1 is SEHNR and CDR2 FQNEAQ (reference sequence). This CDR3 is built from 14 residues. Trimming took off 2 bases at V and 6 bases at J, with 11 bases between the two ends. CDR3 region: CASSLSQVRNIQYF. The DNA for the CDR3 is TGTGCCAGCAGCTTATCCCAGGTTCGAAACATTCAGTACTTC.

The V call is TRBV6-1, the J call TRBJ1-1; tentatively, D is TRBD1 (5 bases). The ends were cut back, 7 bases at V and 0 bases at J, with 12 bases in the middle. CDR3 length: 14 amino acids. Per germline, CDR1 MNHNS and CDR2 SASEGT. CDR3 sequence reads: CASNPTGLNTEAFF. CDR3 sequence (DNA): TGTGCCAGCAACCCTACAGGACTGAACACTGAAGCTTTCTTT.

The chain couples TRBV25-1 to TRBJ1-1; tentatively, D is TRBD1 (6 bases). In germline, CDR1 is MGHDK, CDR2 SYGVNS. The CDR3 extends over 11 amino acids. The V gene lost 6 bases and the J gene lost 12 bases, with 14 bases spanning the gap. The CDR3, as DNA: TGTGCCAGCAGCTCTGAGGGGGTACCTTTCTTT. Protein sequence: CASSSEGVPFF.

The count of this clone is one. V gene TRBV6-5 combines with J gene TRBJ2-7, with 9 bases lining up with TRBD1. Germline loops: CDR1 MNHEY, CDR2 SVGAGI. CDR3 length: 15 residues. Losses at the gene ends were 0 bases for V and 3 bases for J; bases not matched to a gene: 3. The CDR3, as DNA: TGTGCCAGCAGTTACTCCGGGACAGGGAGCTACGAGCAGTACTTC. Its translation: CASSYSGTGSYEQYF.

The rearrangement joins TRBV7-2 to TRBJ2-7; 9 bases fit TRBD1. Germline trimming cut 5 bases from V and 2 bases from J; bases unmatched to any gene: 10. The germline gives CDR1 SGHTA, CDR2 FQGNSA. The CDR3 loop spans 16 amino acids. This chain's CDR3 is CASSRGIRQGAYEQYF. In nucleotides, the CDR3 is TGTGCCAGCAGCCGGGGAATAAGACAGGGGGCCTACGAGCAGTACTTC.

This clone has just one count. The chain links TRBV18 to TRBJ2-3; D is unresolved. The ends were cut back, 0 bases at V and 3 bases at J, with 7 bases in the middle. The germline gives CDR1 KGHSH, CDR2 LQKENI. The CDR3 is made up of 14 amino acids. The CDR3 DNA is TGTGCCAGCTCACCACCGTCCGCAACAGATACGCAGTATTTT. Translated: CASSPPSATDTQYF.

This chain connects TRBV30 to TRBJ1-5; D remains unclear. CDR1 is GTSNPN and CDR2 is SVGIG in the germline V gene (reference sequence). With 3 bases removed from V and 8 bases from J, the gap between germline ends came to 11 bases. This CDR3 is 12 amino acids long. Here the CDR3 reads CAWSDQWEPQHF. Written as DNA, the CDR3 is TGTGCCTGGAGCGACCAGTGGGAGCCCCAGCATTTT. Complete variable domain (other parts from reference TRBV30 and TRBJ1-5): SQTIHQWPATLVQPVGSPLSLECTVEGTSNPNLYWYRQAAGRGLQLLFYSVGIGQISSEVPQNLSASRPQDRQFILSSKKLLLSDSGFYLCAWSDQWEPQHFGDGTRLSIL.

This chain uses TRBV6-1 with TRBJ1-3; no firm D call. V lost 6 bases to trimming and J lost 0 bases, with 12 bases between them. Germline CDR1 MNHNS, CDR2 SASEGT. The CDR3 has 15 residues. The CDR3 coding sequence is TGTGCCAGCAGGCCGACACCGAACTCTGGAAACACCATATATTTT. It translates to CASRPTPNSGNTIYF.

The chain combines TRBV30 with TRBJ1-2; possibly TRBD1 for D (6 bases). The CDR3 sequence is 11 residues long. The V end lost 0 bases, the J end lost 13 bases, and 12 bases lay between the germline ends. The germline V gene has CDR1 GTSNPN and CDR2 SVGIG (reference sequence). The CDR3 loop is CAWSVREGVTF. CDR3 DNA: TGTGCCTGGAGTGTACGGGAGGGGGTCACCTTC.

In this sample, this clone turned up once. The V call is TRBV9, the J call TRBJ2-5; tentative D call: TRBD2 (5 bases). Germline CDR1 reads SGDLS; CDR2 reads YYNGEE. The CDR3 extends over 16 amino acids. Trimming removed 4 bases from V and 1 base from J, with 17 bases in between. The CDR3 reads CASSPRGTLLQETQYF. CDR3 sequence (DNA): TGTGCCAGCAGCCCCCGGGGTACCTTACTCCAAGAGACCCAGTACTTC.

The gene calls are TRBV7-2 and TRBJ2-7, with 8 bases fitting TRBD1. CDR1 SGHTA and CDR2 FQGNSA come from the germline V gene. V shed 5 bases and J 3 bases; nucleotides not matched to a gene: 9. This CDR3 is built from 15 residues. CDR3 DNA: TGTGCCAGCAGCACCTCGGGACAGGCGAACTACGAGCAGTACTTC. Amino acid sequence: CASSTSGQANYEQYF.

The chain couples TRBV5-1 to TRBJ2-3; 8 bases match TRBD1. The CDR3 is made up of 16 amino acids. The germline CDR1 and CDR2 sequences are SGHRS and YFSETQ. The ends lost 0 bases at V and 3 bases at J; junction bases unmatched: 6. The CDR3 spells CASSLVATGGTDTQYF. The CDR3 bases are TGCGCCAGCAGCTTGGTCGCCACAGGGGGGACAGATACGCAGTATTTT.

This clone was detected only once. The chain couples TRBV7-9 to TRBJ2-5; 7 positions match TRBD1. The CDR3 covers 15 residues. Trimming took 4 bases from V and 5 from J; bases not matched to a gene: 10. CDR1 is SEHNR and CDR2 is FQNEAQ in the germline V gene (reference sequence). This chain's CDR3 is CASSSTGAGAETQYF. The CDR3 DNA reads as TGTGCCAGCAGCTCTACAGGGGCGGGCGCGGAGACCCAGTACTTC.

This chain uses TRBV28 with TRBJ1-2; D gene ambiguous. The CDR3 has 14 amino acids. Germline V gene sequence: CDR1 MDHEN, CDR2 SYDVKM. V was shortened by 4 bases and J by 4 bases, with 13 bases between the two germline ends. The DNA of the CDR3 is TGTGCCAGCAGTTCGATCGCAATCAGCTATGGCTACACCTTC. It codes for CASSSIAISYGYTF.

The chain has TRBV6-1 and TRBJ1-1; weak D call: TRBD1 (6 bases). The CDR3 has 14 amino acids. Germline CDR1 and CDR2: MNHNS and SASEGT. The V end was cut by 11 bases, the J end by 2 bases, with 18 bases between. The CDR3 DNA reads as TGTGCCGGCCGAAGGACAGACTCAAACACTGAAGCTTTCTTT. It codes for CAGRRTDSNTEAFF.

The chain has TRBV19 and TRBJ1-2, with 9 bases identical to TRBD1. V lost 3 bases to trimming and J lost 8 bases; unmatched junction nucleotides: 4. The length of the CDR3 is 13 residues. Germline V gene data show CDR1 as LNHDA and CDR2 as SQIVND (reference sequence). CDR3 amino acids: CASSIRDRDGYTF. In nucleotides, the CDR3 is TGTGCCAGTAGTATCCGGGACAGGGACGGCTACACCTTC.

CDR3 protein: CSAQGGQGATNEKLFF. CDR3 sequence (DNA): TGCAGCGCCCAGGGGGGACAGGGGGCTACTAATGAAAAACTGTTTTTT. The chain couples TRBV29-1 to TRBJ1-4, with 12 bases identical to TRBD1. CDR3 size: 16 residues. The V and J ends lost 7 bases and 2 bases, in that order; junction bases with no gene match: 8. CDR1 is SQVTM, CDR2 ANQGSEA, per germline.

The rearrangement joins TRBV4-3 to TRBJ2-3, with D possibly called TRBD1 or TRBD2 (5 bases each). Germline V gene lookup returns CDR1 LGHNA and CDR2 YSLEER. The CDR3 is made up of 15 amino acids. V was trimmed by 0 bases and J by 3 bases, leaving 10 bases between them. CDR3 sequence reads: CASSQESGRTDTQYF. Written as DNA, the CDR3 is TGCGCCAGCAGCCAAGAGTCGGGACGGACAGATACGCAGTATTTT.